These 5 T cell receptor beta chains were all obtained from the same sample, sequenced in a study of T cells in Graves' hyperthyroidism and ophthalmopathy. The TCR beta CDR3 regions underwent amplification using RNA transcripts as the source. HTBI primers were the set used in a first-round RT-PCR of the TCR CDR3. TCRdb re-called the multiplex PCR reads through MiXCR, storing one row per CDR3 protein. The table records approximately 380,000 distinct CDR3 sequences, 15% to 20% of them present only once. Specimen: blood. The receptors stem from a woman aged 18-30 years with Graves' hyperthyroidism.

This clonotype was seen at least ten times. V gene TRBV4-1 combines with J gene TRBJ2-7; 7 bases match TRBD1. The CDR3 sequence is 13 residues long. CDR1 MGHRA and CDR2 YSYEKL come from the germline V gene. Unmatched junction bases numbered 6, after V lost 3 bases and J lost 7 bases. Written as DNA, the CDR3 is TGCGCCAGCAGCCAGACGGGACAGTATGAGCAGTACTTC. Translating gives CASSQTGQYEQYF.

There are many counts of this clonotype. This chain connects TRBV12-5 to TRBJ1-1, with 8 bases lining up with TRBD1. The CDR3 consists of 20 residues. Germline values: CDR1 LGHNT, CDR2 FRNRAP. Germline trimming cut 1 base from V and 8 bases from J; bases unmatched to any gene: 24. The CDR3 loop is CASGLGTGLAGLDGPSEAFF. In DNA form, the CDR3 reads TGTGCTAGTGGTTTGGGGACAGGGCTTGCCGGGCTGGATGGGCCTTCAGAAGCTTTCTTT.

This clonotype appeared many times. DNA for the CDR3: TGCGCCAGCAGCTCAAACCGGGACAACGGTCGGAACGAGCAGTACTTC. Its translation: CASSSNRDNGRNEQYF. This chain joins TRBV5-1 and TRBJ2-7; a possible D gene is TRBD1 (6 bases). Trimming took off 3 bases at V and 5 bases at J, with 21 bases between the two ends. The CDR3 is made up of 16 amino acids. Germline V gene sequence: CDR1 SGHRS, CDR2 YFSETQ.

This clonotype was seen at least ten times. V gene TRBV5-1 combines with J gene TRBJ2-2; the match to TRBD2 covers 8 bases. Germline CDR1 and CDR2: SGHRS and YFSETQ. This CDR3 has 14 residues. Germline trimming cut 4 bases from V and 3 bases from J; bases unmatched to any gene: 2. The CDR3 sequence: CASSREGDTGELFF. CDR3 DNA sequence: TGCGCCAGCAGCCGGGAGGGGGACACCGGGGAGCTGTTTTTT.

The chain couples TRBV7-2 to TRBJ2-7; 9 bases align to TRBD1. The germline gives CDR1 SGHTA, CDR2 FQGNSA. Losses at the gene ends were 3 bases for V and 5 bases for J; bases not matched to a gene: 5. The CDR3 loop spans 14 amino acids. CDR3 coding DNA: TGTGCCAGCAGCTTGGGGACAGGGTTCGACGAGCAGTACTTC. This encodes CASSLGTGFDEQYF.